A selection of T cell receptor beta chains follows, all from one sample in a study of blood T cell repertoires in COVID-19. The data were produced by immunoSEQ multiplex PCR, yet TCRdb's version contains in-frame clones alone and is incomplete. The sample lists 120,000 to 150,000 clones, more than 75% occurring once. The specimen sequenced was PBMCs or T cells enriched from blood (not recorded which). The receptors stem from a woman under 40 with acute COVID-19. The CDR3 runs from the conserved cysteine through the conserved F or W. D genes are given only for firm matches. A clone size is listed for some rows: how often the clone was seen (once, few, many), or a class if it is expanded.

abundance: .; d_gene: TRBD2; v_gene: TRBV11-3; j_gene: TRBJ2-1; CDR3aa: CASSLDGLAGYNEQFF; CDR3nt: TGTGCCAGCAGCTTAGATGGACTAGCGGGATACAATGAGCAGTTCTTC
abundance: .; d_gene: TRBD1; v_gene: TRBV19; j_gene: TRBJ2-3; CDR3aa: CASSRDRGRTDTQYF; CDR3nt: TGTGCCAGTAGTAGGGACAGGGGGCGCACAGATACGCAGTATTTT
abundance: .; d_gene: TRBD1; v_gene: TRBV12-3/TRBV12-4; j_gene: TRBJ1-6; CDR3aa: CASRGGQNSPLHF; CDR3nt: TGTGCCAGCAGGGGGGGACAGAATTCACCCCTCCACTTT
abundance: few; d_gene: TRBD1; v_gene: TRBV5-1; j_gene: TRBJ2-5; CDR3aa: CASSSQPGQGGETQYF; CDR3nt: TGCGCCAGCAGCTCACAGCCGGGACAGGGAGGAGAGACCCAGTACTTC
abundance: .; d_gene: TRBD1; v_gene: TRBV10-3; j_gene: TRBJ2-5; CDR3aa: CAATDRGSETQYF; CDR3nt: TGTGCCGCAACAGACAGGGGGTCCGAGACCCAGTACTTC
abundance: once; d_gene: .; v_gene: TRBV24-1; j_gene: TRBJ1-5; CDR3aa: CATGPRAARQPQHF; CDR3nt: TGTGCCACCGGGCCCAGGGCGGCTCGTCAGCCCCAGCATTTT
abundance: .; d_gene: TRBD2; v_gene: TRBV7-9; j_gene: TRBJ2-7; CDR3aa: CASSFGGSSYEQYF; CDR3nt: TGTGCCAGCAGCTTCGGGGGGAGCTCCTACGAGCAGTACTTC
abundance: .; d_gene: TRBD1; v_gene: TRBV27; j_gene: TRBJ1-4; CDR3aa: CASSPGQETNEKLFF; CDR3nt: TGTGCCAGCAGTCCGGGACAGGAGACTAATGAAAAACTGTTTTTT
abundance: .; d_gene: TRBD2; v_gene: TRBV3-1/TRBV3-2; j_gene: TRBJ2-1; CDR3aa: CASSQDYLAGGDEQFF; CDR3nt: TGTGCCAGCAGCCAAGATTACCTAGCGGGAGGTGACGAGCAGTTCTTC
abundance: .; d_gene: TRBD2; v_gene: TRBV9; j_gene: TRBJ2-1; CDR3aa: CASSVAAAGPAYNEQFF; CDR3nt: TGTGCCAGCAGCGTAGCTGCAGCGGGACCGGCCTACAATGAGCAGTTCTTC
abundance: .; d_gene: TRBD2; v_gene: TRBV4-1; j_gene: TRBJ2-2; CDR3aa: CASSREASGLAGGRSTGELFF; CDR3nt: TGCGCCAGCAGCCGCGAAGCGTCGGGACTAGCGGGAGGGCGGTCTACCGGGGAGCTGTTTTTT
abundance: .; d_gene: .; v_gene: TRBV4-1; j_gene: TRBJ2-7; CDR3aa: CASSQAGTPISYEQYF; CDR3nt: TGCGCCAGCAGCCAGGCCGGGACACCCATCTCCTACGAGCAGTACTTC
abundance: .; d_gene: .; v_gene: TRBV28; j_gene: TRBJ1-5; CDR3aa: CASSLTRTEGIYSNQPQHF; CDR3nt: TGTGCCAGCAGTTTAACAAGGACAGAGGGCATTTATAGCAATCAGCCCCAGCATTTT
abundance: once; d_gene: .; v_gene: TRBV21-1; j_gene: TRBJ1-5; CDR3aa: CASSKGLKRGGDQPQHF; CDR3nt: TGTGCCAGCAGCAAAGGACTAAAACGGGGGGGAGATCAGCCCCAGCATTTT
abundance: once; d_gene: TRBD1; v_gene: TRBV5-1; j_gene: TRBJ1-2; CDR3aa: CASTNGAGGSSYTF; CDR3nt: TGCGCCAGCACCAACGGAGCAGGGGGCAGTAGCTACACCTTC
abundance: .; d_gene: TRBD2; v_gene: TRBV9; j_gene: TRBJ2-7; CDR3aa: CASSVGFETSGYYEQYF; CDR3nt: TGTGCCAGCAGCGTAGGATTTGAAACTAGCGGTTACTACGAGCAGTACTTC
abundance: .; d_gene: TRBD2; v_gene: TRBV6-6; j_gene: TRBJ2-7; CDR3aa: CASSYITSAREQYF; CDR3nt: TGTGCCAGCAGTTACATAACTAGCGCTAGGGAGCAGTACTTC
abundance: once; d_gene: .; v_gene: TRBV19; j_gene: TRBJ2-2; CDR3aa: CASTTDPDRSGSVGELFF; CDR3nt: TGTGCCAGTACGACGGATCCTGACAGGAGCGGTTCTGTCGGGGAGCTGTTTTTT
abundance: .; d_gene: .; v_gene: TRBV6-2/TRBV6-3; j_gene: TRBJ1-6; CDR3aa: CASSERSSYNSPLHF; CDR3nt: TGTGCCAGCAGCGAGAGAAGCTCCTATAATTCACCCCTCCACTTT
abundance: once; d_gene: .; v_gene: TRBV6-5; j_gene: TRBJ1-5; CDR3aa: CASSGGDNQPQHF; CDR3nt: TGTGCCAGCTCCGGGGGGGACAATCAGCCCCAGCATTTT
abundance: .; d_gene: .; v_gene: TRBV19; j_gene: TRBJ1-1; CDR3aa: CATIPGGGIQTEAFF; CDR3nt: TGTGCCACCATACCGGGGGGTGGGATCCAAACTGAAGCTTTCTTT
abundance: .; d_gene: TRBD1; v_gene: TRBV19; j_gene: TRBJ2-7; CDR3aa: CASRETGSTYEQYF; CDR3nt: TGTGCCAGTAGGGAGACAGGGAGTACCTACGAGCAGTACTTC
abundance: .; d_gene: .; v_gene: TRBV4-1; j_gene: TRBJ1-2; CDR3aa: CASSQDGQANYGYTF; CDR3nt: TGCGCCAGCAGCCAGGACGGACAAGCTAACTATGGCTACACCTTC
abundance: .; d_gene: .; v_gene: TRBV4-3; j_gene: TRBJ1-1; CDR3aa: CASSQDPGTLGNTEAFF; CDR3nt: TGCGCCAGCAGCCAAGATCCGGGGACATTAGGGAACACTGAAGCTTTCTTT
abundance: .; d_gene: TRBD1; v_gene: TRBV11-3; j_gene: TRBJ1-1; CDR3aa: CASSTGQGEVTEAFF; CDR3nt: TGTGCCAGCAGCACGGGACAGGGGGAGGTCACTGAAGCTTTCTTT
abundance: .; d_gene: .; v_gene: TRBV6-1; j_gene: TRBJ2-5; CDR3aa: CASSDLGTSQETQYF; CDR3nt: TGTGCCAGCAGTGACCTCGGGACAAGCCAAGAGACCCAGTACTTC
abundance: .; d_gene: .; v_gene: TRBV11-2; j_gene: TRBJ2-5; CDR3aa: CASRSQGNQETQYF; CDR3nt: TGTGCCAGCAGGTCACAGGGAAACCAAGAGACCCAGTACTTC
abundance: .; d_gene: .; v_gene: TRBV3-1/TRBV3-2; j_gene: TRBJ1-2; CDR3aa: CASSPPVPYGYTF; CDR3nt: TGTGCCAGCAGCCCACCAGTACCCTATGGCTACACCTTC
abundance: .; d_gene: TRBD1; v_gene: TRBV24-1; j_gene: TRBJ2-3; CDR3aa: CATSDIRGSEDTQYF; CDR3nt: TGTGCCACCAGTGATATCAGGGGGTCTGAAGATACGCAGTATTTT
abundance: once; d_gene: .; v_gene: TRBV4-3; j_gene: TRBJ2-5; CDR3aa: CASSQYLVAQETQYF; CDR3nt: TGCGCCAGCAGCCAATACCTAGTCGCCCAAGAGACCCAGTACTTC
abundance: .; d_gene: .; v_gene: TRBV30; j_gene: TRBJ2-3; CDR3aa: CAWSAGDTQYF; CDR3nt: TGTGCCTGGAGTGCCGGGGATACGCAGTATTTT
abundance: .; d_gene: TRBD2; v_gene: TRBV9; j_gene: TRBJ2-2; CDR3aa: CASSVAQAGGPSGTGELFF; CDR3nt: TGTGCCAGCAGCGTAGCTCAAGCGGGAGGGCCTTCAGGCACCGGGGAGCTGTTTTTT
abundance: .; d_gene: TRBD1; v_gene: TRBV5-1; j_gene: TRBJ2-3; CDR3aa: CASSPRTGATDTQYF; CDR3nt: TGCGCCAGCAGCCCTAGGACAGGGGCCACAGATACGCAGTATTTT
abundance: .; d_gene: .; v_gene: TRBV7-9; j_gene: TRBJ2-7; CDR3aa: CASSFAALYEQYF; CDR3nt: TGTGCCAGCAGCTTCGCCGCACTCTACGAGCAGTACTTC
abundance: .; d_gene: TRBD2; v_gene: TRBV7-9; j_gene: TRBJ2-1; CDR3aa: CASIGTSGAYNEQFF; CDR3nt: TGTGCCAGCATCGGGACTAGCGGGGCCTACAATGAGCAGTTCTTC
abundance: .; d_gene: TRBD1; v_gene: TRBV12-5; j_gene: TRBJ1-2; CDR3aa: CASGSQTGNYGYTF; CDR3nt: TGTGCTAGTGGTTCGCAGACAGGGAACTATGGCTACACCTTC
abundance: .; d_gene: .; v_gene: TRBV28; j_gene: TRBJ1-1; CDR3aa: CASSSPRPTMNTEAFF; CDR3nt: TGTGCCAGCAGTTCCCCTAGGCCGACCATGAACACTGAAGCTTTCTTT
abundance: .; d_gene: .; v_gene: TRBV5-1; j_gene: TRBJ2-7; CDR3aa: CASSLRQGYEQYF; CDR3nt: TGCGCCAGCAGCTTGAGGCAGGGCTACGAGCAGTACTTC
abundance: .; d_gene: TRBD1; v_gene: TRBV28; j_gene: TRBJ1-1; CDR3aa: CASSNRQGRTEAFF; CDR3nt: TGTGCCAGCAGTAACCGACAGGGTCGGACTGAAGCTTTCTTT
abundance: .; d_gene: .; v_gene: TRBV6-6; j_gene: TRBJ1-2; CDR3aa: CASSLDSYGYTF; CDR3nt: TGTGCCAGCAGTCTTGACAGTTATGGCTACACCTTC
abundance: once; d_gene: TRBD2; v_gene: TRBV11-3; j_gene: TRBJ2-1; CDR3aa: CASSLETSGINEQFF; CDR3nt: TGTGCCAGCAGCCTGGAGACTAGCGGGATTAATGAGCAGTTCTTC
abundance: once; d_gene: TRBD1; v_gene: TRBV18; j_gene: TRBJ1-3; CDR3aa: CASSDQQGPGNTIYF; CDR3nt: TGTGCCAGCTCAGACCAACAGGGGCCTGGAAACACCATATATTTT
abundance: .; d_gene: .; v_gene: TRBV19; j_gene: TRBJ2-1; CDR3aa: CASSPEVGSYNEQFF; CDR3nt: TGTGCCAGTAGTCCAGAGGTTGGGTCCTACAATGAGCAGTTCTTC
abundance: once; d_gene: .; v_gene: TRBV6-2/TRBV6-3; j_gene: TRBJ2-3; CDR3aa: CASSPRDLPTDTQYF; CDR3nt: TGTGCCAGCAGTCCGCGGGACTTACCCACAGATACGCAGTATTTT
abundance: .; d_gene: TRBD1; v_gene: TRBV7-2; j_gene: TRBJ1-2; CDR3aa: CASSLVDRTGYTF; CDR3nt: TGTGCCAGCAGCTTAGTGGACAGGACTGGCTACACCTTC
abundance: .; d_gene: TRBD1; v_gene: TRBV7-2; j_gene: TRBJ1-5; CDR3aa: CASSLAGTGDRYQPQHF; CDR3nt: TGTGCCAGCAGCTTAGCGGGGACAGGGGATCGATATCAGCCCCAGCATTTT
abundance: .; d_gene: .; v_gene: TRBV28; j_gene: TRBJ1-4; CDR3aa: CASSTSLGQEKLFF; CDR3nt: TGTGCCAGCAGTACGTCTTTAGGACAGGAAAAACTGTTTTTT
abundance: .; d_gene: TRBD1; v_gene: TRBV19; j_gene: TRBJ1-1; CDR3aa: CASRGTGNTEAFF; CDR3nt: TGTGCCAGTAGAGGGACAGGCAACACTGAAGCTTTCTTT
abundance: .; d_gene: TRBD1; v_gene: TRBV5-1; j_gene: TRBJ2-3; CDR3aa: CASSVEGQGADTQYF; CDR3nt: TGCGCCAGCAGCGTGGAGGGACAGGGGGCAGATACGCAGTATTTT
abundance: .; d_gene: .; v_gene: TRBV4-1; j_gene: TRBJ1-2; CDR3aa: CASSQGRVGTPKANYGYTF; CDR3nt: TGCGCCAGCAGCCAAGGCAGGGTCGGGACACCTAAAGCTAACTATGGCTACACCTTC
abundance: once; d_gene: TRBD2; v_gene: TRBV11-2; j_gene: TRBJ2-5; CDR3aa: CASSRDTRAAGRGGETQYF; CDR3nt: TGTGCCAGCAGCCGGGACACCAGGGCAGCGGGACGGGGGGGAGAGACCCAGTACTTC
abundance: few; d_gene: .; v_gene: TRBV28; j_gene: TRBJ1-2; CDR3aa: CASSLSQRKWALANYGYTF; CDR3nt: TGTGCCAGCAGTTTGTCCCAACGTAAATGGGCCTTAGCTAACTATGGCTACACCTTC
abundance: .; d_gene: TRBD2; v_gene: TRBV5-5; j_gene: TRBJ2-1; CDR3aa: CASSTSGVSEQFF; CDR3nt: TGTGCCAGCAGTACTAGCGGGGTTTCTGAGCAGTTCTTC
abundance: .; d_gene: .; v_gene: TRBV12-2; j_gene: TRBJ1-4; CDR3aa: CASRSNEKLFF; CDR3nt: TGTGCAAGTCGCTCGAATGAAAAACTGTTTTTT
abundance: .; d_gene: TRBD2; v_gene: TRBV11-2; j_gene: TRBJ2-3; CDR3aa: CASSPGLAGGIDTQYF; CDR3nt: TGTGCCAGCAGCCCCGGACTAGCGGGAGGCATCGATACGCAGTATTTT
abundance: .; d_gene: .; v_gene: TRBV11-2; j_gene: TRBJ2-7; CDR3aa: CASSLSGVGYEQYF; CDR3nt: TGTGCCAGCAGCTTATCCGGGGTGGGCTACGAGCAGTACTTC
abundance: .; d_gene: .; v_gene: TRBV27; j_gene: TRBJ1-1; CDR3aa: CASSGSGVTEAFF; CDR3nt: TGTGCCAGCAGTGGATCAGGGGTGACTGAAGCTTTCTTT
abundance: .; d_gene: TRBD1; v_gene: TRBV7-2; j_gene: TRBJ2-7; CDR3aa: CATRDRGSDEQYF; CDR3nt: TGTGCCACCAGGGACAGGGGAAGCGACGAGCAGTACTTC
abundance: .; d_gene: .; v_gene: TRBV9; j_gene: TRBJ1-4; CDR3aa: CASSPRVGLATNEKLFF; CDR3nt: TGTGCCAGCAGCCCGAGGGTAGGCCTTGCCACTAATGAAAAACTGTTTTTT
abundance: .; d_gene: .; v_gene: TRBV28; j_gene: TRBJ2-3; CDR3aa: CASSYRGDTDTQYF; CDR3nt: TGTGCCAGCAGTTATCGGGGAGACACAGATACGCAGTATTTT